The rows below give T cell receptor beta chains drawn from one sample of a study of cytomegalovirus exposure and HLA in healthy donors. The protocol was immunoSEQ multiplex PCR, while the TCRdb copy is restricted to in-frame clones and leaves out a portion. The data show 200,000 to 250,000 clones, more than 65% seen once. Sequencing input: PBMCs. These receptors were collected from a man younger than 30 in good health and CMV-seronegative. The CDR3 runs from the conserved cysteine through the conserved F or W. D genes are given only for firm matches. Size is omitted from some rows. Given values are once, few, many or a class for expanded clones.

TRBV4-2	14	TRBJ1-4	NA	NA	TGTGCCAGCAGCCTACAGGGTGCTAATGAAAAACTGTTTTTT	CASSLQGANEKLFF
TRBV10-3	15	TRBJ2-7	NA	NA	TGTGCCATCAGTGAGTCGGAGCAGGGCCGAGGCGAGCAGTACTTC	CAISESEQGRGEQYF
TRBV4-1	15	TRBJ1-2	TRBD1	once	TGCGCCAGCAGCCGACCGGGACAGGGAAATTATGGCTACACCTTC	CASSRPGQGNYGYTF
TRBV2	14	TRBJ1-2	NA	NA	NA	CASSTSTGPGGYTF
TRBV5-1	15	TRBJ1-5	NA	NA	TGCGCCAGCAGCTTGGGGGGAGGCAGCAATCAGCCCCAGCATTTT	CASSLGGGSNQPQHF
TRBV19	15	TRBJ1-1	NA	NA	TGTGCCAGTATGCAACCAGGGGAATTGAACACTGAAGCTTTCTTT	CASMQPGELNTEAFF
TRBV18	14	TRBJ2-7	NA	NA	TGTGCCAGCTCACTTAACACGGACAACTACGAGCAGTACTTC	CASSLNTDNYEQYF
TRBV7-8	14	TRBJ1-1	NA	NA	TGTGCCAGCAGCTTAGTAGGAGGGCCAACTGAAGCTTTCTTT	CASSLVGGPTEAFF
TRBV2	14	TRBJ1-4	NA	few	TGTGCCAGCAGTGCACAGGTCACCGAAAAAAGGTTGTTTTTT	CASSAQVTEKRLFF
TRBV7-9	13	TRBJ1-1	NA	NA	TGTTCCAGCAGCTTAGACGGTTACACTGAAGCTTTCTTT	CSSSLDGYTEAFF
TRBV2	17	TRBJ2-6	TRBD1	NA	TGTGCCAGCAGGGGCAGGGGGTTCTTCTCTGGGGCCAACGTCCTGACTTTC	CASRGRGFFSGANVLTF
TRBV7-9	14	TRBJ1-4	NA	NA	TGTGCCAGCAGCTTAGCAGTGACATCTGAAAAACTGTTTTTT	CASSLAVTSEKLFF
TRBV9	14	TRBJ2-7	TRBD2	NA	TGTGCCAGCAGTGCGGGGGTCTTTGGCTACGAGCAGTACTTC	CASSAGVFGYEQYF
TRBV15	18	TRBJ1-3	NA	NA	TGTGCCACCAGCAGTGCCTTGGGAGCTCAGAGCTCTGGAAACACCATATATTTT	CATSSALGAQSSGNTIYF
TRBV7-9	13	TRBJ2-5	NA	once	TGTGCCAGCAGCTTGGACTCTCAAGAGACCCAGTACTTC	CASSLDSQETQYF
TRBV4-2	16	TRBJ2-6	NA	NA	TGTGCCAGCAGACGACTCGTAGACCCTGGGGCCAACGTCCTGACTTTC	CASRRLVDPGANVLTF
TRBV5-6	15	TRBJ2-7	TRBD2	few	TGTGCCAGCAGCTTCTCTAGCGGGAGGCGCTACGAGCAGTACTTC	CASSFSSGRRYEQYF
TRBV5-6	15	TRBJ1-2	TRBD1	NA	TGTGCCAGCAGCCCCCGGGACAGGCCTTTCTATGGCTACACCTTC	CASSPRDRPFYGYTF
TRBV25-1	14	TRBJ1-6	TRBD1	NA	TGTGCCAGCAGTGGACAGGGTTATAATTCACCCCTCCACTTT	CASSGQGYNSPLHF
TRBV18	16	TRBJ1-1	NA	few	TGTGCCAGCTCCCGTTCCTGGGGGGGAGGAAGCACTGAAGCTTTCTTT	CASSRSWGGGSTEAFF
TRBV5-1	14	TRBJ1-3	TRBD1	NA	TGCGCCAGCAGGACAGGGGGCGTTGGAAACACCATATATTTT	CASRTGGVGNTIYF
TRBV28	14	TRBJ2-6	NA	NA	TGTGCCAGCCGAAGCCCAACTGGGGCCAACGTCCTGACTTTC	CASRSPTGANVLTF
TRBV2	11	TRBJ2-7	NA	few	TGTGCCGGCAGTCAGGTGGGCCGCCAAGACTTC	CAGSQVGRQDF
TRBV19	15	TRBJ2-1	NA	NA	TGTGCCAGTAGTATAGACGGTAGCGGCTACAATGAGCAGTTCTTC	CASSIDGSGYNEQFF
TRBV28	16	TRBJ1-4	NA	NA	TGTGCCAGCAGTCCTAACCAGGGGATCGCTAATGAAAAACTGTTTTTT	CASSPNQGIANEKLFF
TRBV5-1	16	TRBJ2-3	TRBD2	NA	TGCGCCAGCGGAAAACTAGCGTCTTACAGCACAGATACGCAGTATTTT	CASGKLASYSTDTQYF
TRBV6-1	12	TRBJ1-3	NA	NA	TGTGCCAGCAGGACGGGTTGGAACACCATATATTTT	CASRTGWNTIYF
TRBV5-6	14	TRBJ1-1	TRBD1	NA	TGTGCCAGCAGCTTGGAGGGGGCGCGCACTGAAGCTTTCTTT	CASSLEGARTEAFF
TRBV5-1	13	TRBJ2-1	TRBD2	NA	TGCGCCAGCAGGGCGGGAGGGTCGGATGAGCAGTTCTTC	CASRAGGSDEQFF
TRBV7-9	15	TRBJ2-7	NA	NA	TGTGCCAGCAGCTTAGGGACAGCAGCGTCCTACGAGCAGTACTTC	CASSLGTAASYEQYF
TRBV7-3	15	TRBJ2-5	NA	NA	TGTGCCAGCAGCTTAACTGGCGGGCCCCAAGAGACCCAGTACTTC	CASSLTGGPQETQYF